Given below is one T cell receptor (beta chain) in context. The antigen remains undetermined. The entry originates in a study of STAT3 mutations in large granular lymphocyte leukemia. Study-level results: Some patients had dominant TCR clones larger than their STAT3 mutant burden. Every T-cell large granular lymphocyte leukemia patient had at least one immunodominant TCR beta clonotype. After therapy, about 35% of the 18 patients switched clonotypes, all new clones STAT3 wild type. Samples missed the first appearance of the clone. Some patients had persisting codominant clonotypes that could mask small clones.

Profiled with immunoSEQ multiplex PCR; TCRdb holds only in-frame clones, not every one. The sample holds 15,000 or so clones, 84% seen once. The CDR3 has 13 residues. The ends lost 4 bases at V and 8 bases at J; junction bases unmatched: 5. The germline CDR1 and CDR2 sequences are SGHTA and FQGNSA. The rearrangement links TRBV7-2 to TRBJ1-2, with 9 bases fitting TRBD1. The sample was peripheral blood mononuclear cells. The sequence came from a man in his fifties or sixties with T-cell large granular lymphocyte leukemia. Some clones in this sample may be carry-over from other donors' samples. CDR3 amino acids: CASSSQGARGYTF. CDR3 bases: TGTGCCAGCAGCTCACAGGGGGCGAGGGGCTACACCTTC. Complete variable domain (other parts from reference TRBV7-2 and TRBJ1-2): GAGVSQSPSNKVTEKGKDVELRCDPISGHTALYWYRQSLGQGLEFLIYFQGNSAPDKSGLPSDRFSAERTGGSVSTLTIQRTQQEDSAVYLCASSSQGARGYTFGSGTRLTVV.